Shown below are 30 T cell receptor beta chains from a single sample sequenced in a study of blood T cell repertoires in COVID-19. This table comes from immunoSEQ multiplex PCR, and its TCRdb copy is limited to in-frame clones, with some not included. The sample lists tens of thousands of clones; roughly 91% were seen once. Sequenced sample: peripheral blood. The source of these receptors is a man between 65 and 79 years old with active or convalescent COVID-19.

The rearrangement links TRBV28 to TRBJ1-6; TRBD1 is a possible D gene (5 bases). The V end lost 5 bases, the J end lost 10 bases, and 9 bases lay between the germline ends. CDR1 MDHEN and CDR2 SYDVKM come from the germline V gene. There are 12 residues in the CDR3. In DNA, the CDR3 is TGTGCCAGCAGTGGAGGGGACTCACCCCTCCACTTT. Residues: CASSGGDSPLHF.

Only one count was recorded for this clone. This chain connects TRBV3-1 (or the pseudogene TRBV3-2) to TRBJ2-3; 8 bases match TRBD1. Losses at the gene ends were 4 bases for V and 3 bases for J; bases not matched to a gene: 15. Per the germline V gene, CDR1 is LGHDT and CDR2 is YNNKEL (reference sequence). This CDR3 contains 18 residues. The CDR3 region is CASSRRTTGGILTDTQYF. The CDR3 nucleotides are TGTGCCAGCAGCCGACGTACTACAGGGGGTATACTAACAGATACGCAGTATTTT.

This clone turned up a few times. The chain couples TRBV28 to TRBJ1-1, with 8 bases that match TRBD1. Germline V gene sequence: CDR1 MDHEN, CDR2 SYDVKM. Trimming took 4 bases from V and 7 from J; bases not matched to a gene: 14. There are 16 residues in the CDR3. Here the CDR3 DNA reads TGTGCCAGCAGTTCCTCATTCTCTCGACAGGGGATTGAAGCTTTCTTT. It translates to CASSSSFSRQGIEAFF. The full variable domain, in which reference TRBV28 and TRBJ1-1 provide the parts outside the CDR3, is DVKVTQSSRYLVKRTGEKVFLECVQDMDHENMFWYRQDPGLGLRLIYFSYDVKMKEKGDIPEGYSVSREKKERFSLILESASTNQTSMYLCASSSSFSRQGIEAFFGQGTRLTVV.

The chain couples TRBV5-1 to TRBJ2-5; the D gene is possibly TRBD2 (6 bases). The CDR3 has 15 amino acids. V was pared by 2 bases and J by 2 bases, with 13 bases between. CDR1 SGHRS and CDR2 YFSETQ come from the germline V gene. The CDR3 bases are TGCGCCAGCAGCTTCACTCCGGGGGTTCAAGAGACCCAGTACTTC. Its protein product is CASSFTPGVQETQYF.

The gene calls are TRBV12-3 or TRBV12-4 and TRBJ1-5; 11 nucleotides agree with TRBD1. The J segment lost 7 bases and the V segment lost 6 bases, leaving 2 bases of the junction unmatched. This CDR3 comprises 13 residues. The CDR3 nucleotides read TGTGCCAGCAGAAGGACAGGGGGCCAGCCCCAGCATTTT. This translates into CASRRTGGQPQHF.

The chain combines TRBV10-2 with TRBJ2-7, with TRBD1 identical over 8 bases. The CDR3 totals 15 residues. Trimming took 1 base from V and 0 from J; bases not matched to a gene: 2. The V gene's germline CDR1 is WSHSY and CDR2 SAAADI. The CDR3, as DNA: TGCGCCAGCAGTGAGTACAGGGGGAGCTCCTACGAGCAGTACTTC. This codes for CASSEYRGSSYEQYF.

V is TRBV6-5 and J is TRBJ1-5, with unresolved D. This CDR3 has 14 residues. In germline, CDR1 is MNHEY, CDR2 SVGAGI. Trimming removed 5 bases at V and 4 bases at J, with 12 bases between. This CDR3 is CASSPTTKNQPQHF. CDR3 DNA: TGTGCCAGCAGTCCTACCACGAAGAATCAGCCCCAGCATTTT.

The rearrangement links TRBV13 to TRBJ2-5; no definite D call. With 5 bases removed from V and 3 bases from J, the gap between germline ends came to 4 bases. This CDR3 region has 11 residues. CDR1 and CDR2 from the germline V gene are PRHDT and FYEKMQ (reference sequence). DNA for the CDR3: TGTGCCAGCAGCAGAGAAGAGACCCAGTACTTC. It encodes CASSREETQYF.

The chain combines TRBV28 with TRBJ2-7, with 9 positions matching TRBD1. V trimming: 5 bases; J trimming: 3 bases; junction bases outside the gene matches: 8. This CDR3 region has 15 residues. The germline CDR1 and CDR2 sequences are MDHEN and SYDVKM. This CDR3 is CASSGSGTGFYEQYF. Written as DNA, the CDR3 is TGTGCCAGCAGTGGTTCCGGGACAGGGTTCTACGAGCAGTACTTC.

The CDR3: CASSVGTSGIYEQYF. The CDR3 DNA reads TGTGCCAGCAGTGTCGGGACTAGCGGGATCTACGAGCAGTACTTC. The chain has TRBV28 and TRBJ2-7; 13 bases are shared with TRBD2. Germline CDR1 reads MDHEN; CDR2 reads SYDVKM. V dropped 5 bases and J dropped 3; count of bases not matched to a gene: 4. The CDR3 is made up of 15 amino acids. Looking up the rest from reference TRBV28 and TRBJ2-7 gives the full variable domain: DVKVTQSSRYLVKRTGEKVFLECVQDMDHENMFWYRQDPGLGLRLIYFSYDVKMKEKGDIPEGYSVSREKKERFSLILESASTNQTSMYLCASSVGTSGIYEQYFGPGTRLTVT.

This clone was seen more than once but under ten times. The rearrangement uses TRBV25-1 and TRBJ1-1; no reliable D call. Germline V lookup: CDR1 MGHDK, CDR2 SYGVNS. The CDR3 consists of 16 residues. The ends were cut back, 4 bases at V and 1 base at J, with 16 bases in the middle. The CDR3 loop is CASSGPAGEGNTEAFF. DNA of the CDR3: TGTGCCAGCAGTGGTCCTGCCGGGGAAGGGAACACTGAAGCTTTCTTT.

This rearrangement joins TRBV5-4 to TRBJ2-5; a weak D match, TRBD2 (5 bases). The CDR3 spans 16 residues. Germline V gene lookup returns CDR1 SGHNT and CDR2 YYREEE (reference sequence). V shed 2 bases and J shed 1 base, with 15 bases lying between them. CDR3 bases: TGTGCCAGCAGCTTTGGGATTGGGAGCCTCCAAGAGACCCAGTACTTC. Protein product: CASSFGIGSLQETQYF. The whole variable domain, filled in from reference TRBV5-4 and TRBJ2-5, reads ETGVTQSPTHLIKTRGQQVTLRCSSQSGHNTVSWYQQALGQGPQFIFQYYREEENGRGNFPPRFSGLQFPNYSSELNVNALELDDSALYLCASSFGIGSLQETQYFGPGTRLLVL.

The chain uses TRBV6-5 and TRBJ2-1, with 10 bases lining up with TRBD1. Germline V CDR1 and CDR2: MNHEY, SVGAGI. After removal of 9 bases from V and 7 bases from J, the junction contained 6 bases not matched to a gene. The CDR3 spans 13 residues. CDR3 region: CASRDRGQNEQFF. Here the CDR3 DNA reads TGTGCCAGTAGAGACAGGGGGCAAAATGAGCAGTTCTTC.

The gene calls are TRBV2 and TRBJ2-7; TRBD1 aligns across 12 bases. The CDR3 totals 15 residues. Germline trimming cut 5 bases from V and 11 bases from J; bases unmatched to any gene: 13. Germline assignment: CDR1 SNHLY and CDR2 FYNNEI. The CDR3: CASSISGTGGIIEYF. The CDR3 DNA reads TGTGCCAGCAGTATTTCCGGGACAGGGGGCATTATAGAGTACTTC. The variable domain in full, with the rest retrieved from reference TRBV2 and TRBJ2-7, is EPEVTQTPSHQVTQMGQEVILRCVPISNHLYFYWYRQILGQKVEFLVSFYNNEISEKSEIFDDQFSVERPDGSNFTLKIRSTKLEDSAMYFCASSISGTGGIIEYFGPGTRLTVT.

This rearrangement joins TRBV7-2 to TRBJ2-7, with 10 bases lining up with TRBD1. The germline gives CDR1 SGHTA, CDR2 FQGNSA. This CDR3 is 17 amino acids long. The junction had 8 bases not matched to a gene; V was cut back by 2 bases and J by 1 base. The CDR3 DNA sequence: TGTGCCAGCAGCTTAAGGACAGGGGGAGTTGAGTCCTACGAGCAGTACTTC. Translated, it gives CASSLRTGGVESYEQYF.

This clone was observed many times. The chain combines TRBV7-9 with TRBJ2-5, with D unclear. The ends were cut back, 8 bases at V and 4 bases at J, with 20 bases in the middle. CDR3 size: 15 residues. Germline loops: CDR1 SEHNR, CDR2 FQNEAQ (reference sequence). The CDR3 protein is CASSPKRRHGETQYF. In nucleotides, the CDR3 is TGTGCCAGCTCACCAAAACGCCGACATGGAGAGACCCAGTACTTC.

The chain carries TRBV7-9 and TRBJ2-7, with TRBD2 matching over 9 bases. From germline, CDR1 is SEHNR and CDR2 FQNEAQ (reference sequence). This CDR3 spans 14 amino acids. Trimming removed 2 bases from V and 5 bases from J; junction bases left unmatched: 4. The CDR3 region is CASSLTGTSHEQYF. CDR3 DNA: TGTGCCAGCAGCTTAACCGGGACTAGCCACGAGCAGTACTTC.

The chain carries TRBV23-1 and TRBJ1-2; TRBD1 might be the D (6 bases). TRBV23-1 is given ORF status, its function remaining uncertain. The CDR3 consists of 17 residues. Trimming removed 3 bases at V and 0 bases at J, with 17 bases between. CDR3 region: CASSHRQEKEPNYGYTF. The CDR3, as DNA: TGCGCCAGCAGTCATCGACAGGAAAAGGAACCTAACTATGGCTACACCTTC.

The rearrangement links TRBV3-1 (or the pseudogene TRBV3-2) to TRBJ2-1; 8 nucleotides agree with TRBD2. This CDR3 comprises 14 residues. Germline loops: CDR1 LGHDT, CDR2 YNNKEL (reference sequence). After removal of 7 bases from V and 3 bases from J, the junction contained 5 bases not matched to a gene. The CDR3 protein is CASTLAGVYNEQFF. In nucleotides, the CDR3 is TGTGCCAGCACCCTAGCGGGCGTCTACAATGAGCAGTTCTTC.

Only one count was recorded for this clone. The J gene is TRBJ2-7, the V gene TRBV28; TRBD2 aligns across 9 bases. J lost 1 base, V lost 5 bases, and 3 bases had no gene match. The CDR3 consists of 14 residues. CDR1 MDHEN and CDR2 SYDVKM come from the germline V gene. This chain's CDR3 is CASSLGLASYEQYF. The CDR3 coding sequence is TGTGCCAGCAGTCTGGGACTAGCATCCTACGAGCAGTACTTC.

Notes on this clone: The sample holds other DNA sequences that translate to the same CDR3. The chain has TRBV10-3 and TRBJ1-1, with D possibly TRBD1 on 5 matching bases. The CDR3 has 14 amino acids. V lost 3 bases to trimming and J lost 0 bases, with 8 bases between them. Germline V gene sequence: CDR1 ENHRY, CDR2 SYGVKD. The CDR3, as DNA: TGTGCCATCAGTGATCAGGGTTTGAACACTGAAGCTTTCTTT. Translating gives CAISDQGLNTEAFF.

The chain employs TRBV29-1 and TRBJ2-7, with TRBD2 as a possible D gene (5 bases). V was trimmed by 5 bases and J by 1 base, leaving 12 bases between them. CDR1 and CDR2 (germline): SQVTM, ANQGSEA. The CDR3 has 13 amino acids. This CDR3 reads CSVSGRDSYEQYF. The CDR3 DNA is TGCAGCGTTTCAGGTCGGGATTCCTACGAGCAGTACTTC.

The J gene is TRBJ2-1, the V gene TRBV6-2 or TRBV6-3; 10 bases fit TRBD2. Trimming at V came to 0 bases and at J to 6 bases, leaving 5 bases not matched to a gene. This CDR3 is built from 16 residues. Germline CDR1 and CDR2: MNHEY and SVGEGT. In DNA, the CDR3 is TGTGCCAGCAGTTACTCGTTAGCGGGAGGTATCAATGAGCAGTTCTTC. This encodes CASSYSLAGGINEQFF.

The V call is TRBV28, the J call TRBJ2-1, with 9 bases lining up with TRBD2. V gave up 2 bases and J gave up 14 bases; unmatched junction bases: 13. The CDR3 length is 15 residues. The germline gives CDR1 MDHEN, CDR2 SYDVKM. CDR3 protein: CASSLNSQWGTSKFF. DNA of the CDR3: TGTGCCAGCAGTTTAAACTCCCAATGGGGGACTAGCAAGTTCTTC.

The chain combines TRBV11-2 with TRBJ1-6, with a possible D match to TRBD1 (6 bases). The germline V gene has CDR1 SGHAT and CDR2 FQNNGV. The CDR3 totals 14 residues. With 6 bases removed from V and 4 bases from J, the gap between germline ends came to 10 bases. CDR3 DNA: TGTGCCAGCAGACGTACAGGGTATAATTCACCCCTCCACTTT. Encoded protein: CASRRTGYNSPLHF.

The chain joins TRBV27 to TRBJ1-1; D uncertain. V lost 5 bases and J 0 bases, leaving 10 bases between the germline ends. Germline lookup yields CDR1 MNHEY and CDR2 SMNVEV (reference sequence). The length of the CDR3 is 14 residues. CDR3 loop: CASSPAGMNTEAFF. CDR3 coding DNA: TGTGCCAGCAGTCCGGCAGGAATGAACACTGAAGCTTTCTTT.

The chain uses TRBV27 and TRBJ2-3, with 7 bases lining up with TRBD2. Trimming took 2 bases from V and 2 from J; bases not matched to a gene: 4. Germline V gene sequence: CDR1 MNHEY, CDR2 SMNVEV (reference sequence). The CDR3 runs 15 residues. CDR3 sequence reads: CASSLMGLSTDTQYF. CDR3 bases: TGTGCCAGCAGTTTAATGGGACTATCCACAGATACGCAGTATTTT.

The chain employs TRBV5-3 and TRBJ2-7, with no clear D. TRBV5-3 is an open reading frame whose function is uncertain. The CDR3 loop spans 16 amino acids. Trimming left V 0 bases short and J 1 base short, with 14 bases between. Here the CDR3 reads CARSLEHRLRSYEQYF. In DNA form, the CDR3 reads TGTGCCAGAAGCTTGGAGCACCGACTTCGGTCCTACGAGCAGTACTTC.

The sample holds one count of this clone. The chain has TRBV9 and TRBJ2-7, with unresolved D. CDR3 length: 12 amino acids. Germline assignment: CDR1 SGDLS and CDR2 YYNGEE. V lost 2 bases and J 4 bases, leaving 7 bases between the germline ends. The chain's CDR3 is CASSVYLYEQYF. CDR3 nucleotides: TGTGCCAGCAGCGTGTATTTGTACGAGCAGTACTTC.

V and J are TRBV5-4 and TRBJ1-2; D uncertain. CDR1 and CDR2 (germline): SGHNT, YYREEE (reference sequence). The V gene lost 0 bases and the J gene lost 0 bases, with 12 bases spanning the gap. The CDR3 totals 16 residues. The CDR3 loop reads CASSLGGSQANYGYTF. The CDR3 DNA reads as TGTGCCAGCAGCTTGGGAGGGAGTCAAGCTAACTATGGCTACACCTTC.